These T cell receptor beta chains were read from a single sample in a study of identifying expanded T cells in peripheral blood. Measured with immunoSEQ multiplex PCR; TCRdb has only the in-frame clones, and not every one. This sample has 75,000 to 95,000 clones; roughly 84% occur once, and the top ten carry 3.5% to 5%. What was sequenced was blood. Receptors originate from a person aged 18 to 70 in good health. Both conserved end residues are part of each CDR3. The D gene is left open where the match is weak. Part of the rows lack a size; the others show once, few, many or a class for expanded clones.

j_gene: TRBJ2-7; d_gene: TRBD1; abundance: .; v_gene: TRBV11-3; CDR3aa: CASSSRQGASEQYF; CDR3nt: TGTGCCAGCAGCTCCCGACAGGGGGCAAGCGAGCAGTACTTC
j_gene: TRBJ2-7; d_gene: .; abundance: .; v_gene: TRBV4-1; CDR3aa: CASSQEGPYEQYF; CDR3nt: TGCGCCAGCAGCCAAGAAGGGCCCTACGAGCAGTACTTC
j_gene: TRBJ2-7; d_gene: .; abundance: .; v_gene: TRBV5-8; CDR3aa: CASSYLFYEQYF; CDR3nt: TGTGCCAGCAGCTATCTTTTCTACGAGCAGTACTTC
j_gene: TRBJ1-1; d_gene: TRBD1; abundance: .; v_gene: TRBV18; CDR3aa: CASSPLQGAGTEAFF; CDR3nt: TGTGCCAGCTCACCCCTACAGGGGGCTGGCACTGAAGCTTTCTTT
j_gene: TRBJ1-5; d_gene: .; abundance: .; v_gene: TRBV27; CDR3aa: CASSPTDRTSNQPQHF; CDR3nt: TGTGCCAGCAGTCCGACAGACAGGACTAGCAATCAGCCCCAGCATTTT
j_gene: TRBJ2-3; d_gene: TRBD2; abundance: .; v_gene: TRBV9; CDR3aa: CASSPGGAGGVAAIQDTQYF; CDR3nt: TGTGCCAGCAGCCCGGGGGGAGCGGGGGGAGTGGCAGCAATTCAGGATACGCAGTATTTT
j_gene: TRBJ1-2; d_gene: TRBD1; abundance: .; v_gene: TRBV5-6; CDR3aa: CASSSWTGYFGYTF; CDR3nt: TGTGCCAGCAGCTCGTGGACAGGGTATTTTGGCTACACCTTC
j_gene: TRBJ2-2; d_gene: TRBD1; abundance: .; v_gene: TRBV2; CDR3aa: CASRAQGAVTGELFF; CDR3nt: TGTGCCAGCAGGGCACAGGGGGCCGTCACCGGGGAGCTGTTTTTT
j_gene: TRBJ1-2; d_gene: .; abundance: .; v_gene: TRBV18; CDR3aa: CASSPPSATGIDYTF; CDR3nt: TGTGCCAGCTCACCACCTTCCGCAACCGGGATCGACTACACCTTC
j_gene: TRBJ1-2; d_gene: .; abundance: few; v_gene: TRBV7-9; CDR3aa: CASSLSRQNNYGYTF; CDR3nt: TGTGCCAGCAGCTTATCCAGACAGAATAACTATGGCTACACCTTC